A selection of T cell receptor beta chains follows, all from one sample in a study of shared clonotypes between healthy human individuals. The data were produced by immunoSEQ multiplex PCR, yet TCRdb's version contains in-frame clones alone and is incomplete. This table holds over 2 million clones, roughly 92% found once. The sample was naive CD4+ T cells from PBMCs. The source is a man between 18 and 35 years old in good health. Some clones in this sample may be carry-over from other donors' samples. Each CDR3 is given with its conserved first and last residue. Each record gives: clone size, J gene, D gene, CDR3 length, V gene, CDR3 protein, CDR3 DNA. A D gene is named only where the DNA matches it firmly. Clone sizes are given selectively: once, few, many, or a class where the clone is expanded.

once | TRBJ1-5 | - | 11 | TRBV2 | CASSGGQPQHF | TGTGCCAGCAGTGGAGGTCAGCCCCAGCATTTT
- | TRBJ2-1 | - | 19 | TRBV4-1 | CASSQDQDSLNPSYNEQFF | TGCGCCAGCAGCCAAGATCAGGACTCGTTAAACCCTTCCTACAATGAGCAGTTCTTC
- | TRBJ2-5 | - | 16 | TRBV7-2 | CASSSGLPGGGGTQYF | TGTGCCAGCAGCTCGGGACTGCCGGGAGGAGGGGGGACCCAGTACTTC
- | TRBJ2-3 | - | 11 | TRBV20-1 | CSGLRQDTQYF | TGCAGTGGTCTACGGCAAGATACGCAGTATTTT
- | TRBJ2-7 | - | 14 | TRBV10-3 | CAISDSGSLYEQYF | TGTGCCATCAGCGACAGCGGCAGCCTCTACGAGCAGTACTTC
once | TRBJ2-7 | - | 13 | TRBV7-3 | CASSLDSPYEQYF | TGTGCCAGCAGCTTGGACAGTCCCTACGAGCAGTACTTC
- | TRBJ2-3 | TRBD2 | 17 | TRBV7-9 | CASSSRLTSRSTDTQYF | TGTGCCAGCAGCTCCAGATTGACTAGCAGATCCACAGATACGCAGTATTTT
few | TRBJ1-1 | TRBD1 | 13 | TRBV30 | CAWSRGQGTEAFF | TGTGCCTGGAGTAGGGGACAGGGAACTGAAGCTTTCTTT
once | TRBJ2-3 | - | 14 | TRBV2 | CASSEPSPTDTQYF | TGTGCCAGCAGTGAACCATCGCCCACAGATACGCAGTATTTT
- | TRBJ2-7 | TRBD1 | 15 | TRBV4-3 | CASSQENRGNDEQYF | TGCGCCAGCAGCCAAGAAAACAGGGGAAATGATGAGCAGTACTTC
- | TRBJ2-1 | TRBD2 | 14 | TRBV28 | CASSRLAGYNEQFF | TGTGCCAGCAGTCGACTAGCGGGGTACAATGAGCAGTTCTTC
- | TRBJ2-7 | - | 14 | TRBV28 | CASVPSPPAYEQYF | TGTGCCAGCGTCCCATCACCACCAGCCTACGAGCAGTACTTC
- | TRBJ2-1 | - | 15 | TRBV28 | CASSSGGVITNEQFF | TGTGCCAGCAGTTCTGGGGGAGTAATAACCAATGAGCAGTTCTTC
once | TRBJ2-5 | - | 13 | TRBV7-3 | CASSLERVETQYF | TGTGCCAGCAGCTTAGAGAGGGTAGAGACCCAGTACTTC
- | TRBJ2-7 | - | 13 | TRBV28 | CASRGGARYEQYF | TGTGCCAGCAGGGGGGGGGCGAGATACGAGCAGTACTTC
- | TRBJ1-1 | - | 14 | TRBV2 | CASNTRVGDTEAFF | TGTGCCAGCAATACCAGGGTAGGAGACACTGAAGCTTTCTTT
- | TRBJ1-5 | - | 12 | TRBV28 | CASSLRTGPQHF | TGTGCCAGCAGTTTACGGACCGGGCCCCAGCATTTT
- | TRBJ2-1 | - | 19 | TRBV5-4 | CASSDSMGFGLAVYNEQFF | TGTGCCAGCAGCGACTCGATGGGATTTGGGCTAGCAGTCTACAATGAGCAGTTCTTC
- | TRBJ2-7 | TRBD1 | 16 | TRBV5-4 | CASSQDDDRVRYEQYF | TGTGCCAGCAGCCAAGATGATGACAGGGTAAGGTACGAGCAGTACTTC
- | TRBJ1-2 | - | 13 | TRBV30 | CAWSASYSGGYTF | TGTGCCTGGAGTGCGTCCTATTCCGGCGGCTACACCTTC
few | TRBJ1-2 | - | 14 | TRBV30 | CAWSVLWETGGYTF | TGTGCCTGGAGTGTACTTTGGGAAACGGGTGGCTACACCTTC
- | TRBJ2-6 | - | 16 | TRBV18 | CASSPSLSSGANVLTF | TGTGCCAGCTCACCAAGTCTAAGCTCTGGGGCCAACGTCCTGACTTTC
- | TRBJ1-6 | - | 11 | TRBV30 | CAWRDNSPLHF | TGTGCCTGGAGGGACAATTCACCCCTCCACTTT
- | TRBJ2-1 | - | 15 | TRBV27 | CASRNYRESYNEQFF | TGTGCCAGCAGGAACTACAGGGAATCCTACAATGAGCAGTTCTTC
- | TRBJ2-7 | - | 13 | TRBV19 | CASSHGGDGEQYF | TGTGCCAGTAGTCATGGCGGGGACGGCGAGCAGTACTTC
- | TRBJ2-2 | TRBD2 | 16 | TRBV6-5 | CASSYASGRASGELFF | TGTGCCAGCAGTTACGCCAGCGGGAGAGCTTCCGGGGAGCTGTTTTTT
once | TRBJ1-3 | TRBD1 | 14 | TRBV2 | CASSGQGSGNTIYF | TGTGCCAGCAGCGGACAGGGCTCTGGAAACACCATATATTTT
- | TRBJ2-2 | - | 15 | TRBV5-1 | CASTPLGQFAGELFF | TGCGCCAGCACCCCCCTAGGGCAGTTTGCCGGGGAGCTGTTTTTT
- | TRBJ1-1 | - | 16 | TRBV27 | CASSFLPGGSRTEAFF | TGTGCCAGCAGTTTCCTCCCCGGGGGGTCGAGGACTGAAGCTTTCTTT
- | TRBJ1-5 | TRBD1 | 17 | TRBV10-3 | CAISEFGTGGSNQPQHF | TGTGCCATCAGTGAGTTCGGGACAGGGGGCAGCAATCAGCCCCAGCATTTT
- | TRBJ2-7 | - | 12 | TRBV29-1 | CSAGDWTYEQYF | TGCAGCGCCGGGGACTGGACCTACGAGCAGTACTTC
few | TRBJ2-5 | - | 13 | TRBV6-5 | CASSYSPEETQYF | TGTGCCAGCAGTTACTCACCTGAAGAGACCCAGTACTTC
- | TRBJ2-5 | TRBD1 | 15 | TRBV28 | CASSLGTGDVGTQYF | TGTGCCAGCAGTTTAGGGACAGGGGACGTCGGGACCCAGTACTTC
- | TRBJ1-4 | - | 14 | TRBV19 | CASSAQPLNEKLFF | TGTGCCAGTAGTGCGCAGCCCCTGAATGAAAAACTGTTTTTT
- | TRBJ1-2 | - | 14 | TRBV7-9 | CASSIGEGGSGYTF | TGTGCCAGCAGCATCGGGGAGGGGGGCTCTGGCTACACCTTC
- | TRBJ2-7 | TRBD1 | 16 | TRBV19 | CASSLRPGQGANEQYF | TGTGCCAGTAGTCTCCGGCCGGGACAGGGGGCAAACGAGCAGTACTTC
- | TRBJ1-6 | - | 14 | TRBV11-2 | CASRKPGTNSPLHF | TGTGCCAGCAGGAAACCGGGGACCAATTCACCCCTCCACTTT
- | TRBJ2-3 | TRBD2 | 21 | TRBV4-2 | CASSQDPERNRPGTRTDTQYF | TGTGCCAGCAGCCAAGATCCGGAACGTAACCGTCCCGGGACTAGGACAGATACGCAGTATTTT
once | TRBJ2-6 | - | 12 | TRBV28 | CASSLVGRVLTF | TGTGCCAGCAGTTTAGTGGGGCGGGTCCTGACTTTC
- | TRBJ2-1 | - | 13 | TRBV29-1 | CSVVRDPGNEQFF | TGCAGCGTTGTACGGGACCCGGGGAATGAGCAGTTCTTC
- | TRBJ2-2 | - | 14 | TRBV9 | CASSANRDHGELFF | TGTGCCAGCAGCGCCAACAGGGATCACGGGGAGCTGTTTTTT
- | TRBJ1-2 | - | 15 | TRBV11-2 | CASSFGSGTGYGYTF | TGTGCCAGCAGCTTTGGCTCCGGGACGGGCTATGGCTACACCTTC
- | TRBJ2-2 | TRBD2 | 16 | TRBV9 | CASSPRAGGGTGELFF | TGTGCCAGCAGCCCGAGAGCGGGAGGGGGGACCGGGGAGCTGTTTTTT
- | TRBJ2-3 | TRBD2 | 14 | TRBV28 | CASSLTSGRDTQYF | TGTGCCAGCAGTTTAACTAGCGGGAGAGATACGCAGTATTTT
- | TRBJ2-7 | - | 14 | TRBV6-5 | CASSLSRGAYEQYF | TGTGCCAGCAGCCTCTCCCGGGGGGCTTACGAGCAGTACTTC